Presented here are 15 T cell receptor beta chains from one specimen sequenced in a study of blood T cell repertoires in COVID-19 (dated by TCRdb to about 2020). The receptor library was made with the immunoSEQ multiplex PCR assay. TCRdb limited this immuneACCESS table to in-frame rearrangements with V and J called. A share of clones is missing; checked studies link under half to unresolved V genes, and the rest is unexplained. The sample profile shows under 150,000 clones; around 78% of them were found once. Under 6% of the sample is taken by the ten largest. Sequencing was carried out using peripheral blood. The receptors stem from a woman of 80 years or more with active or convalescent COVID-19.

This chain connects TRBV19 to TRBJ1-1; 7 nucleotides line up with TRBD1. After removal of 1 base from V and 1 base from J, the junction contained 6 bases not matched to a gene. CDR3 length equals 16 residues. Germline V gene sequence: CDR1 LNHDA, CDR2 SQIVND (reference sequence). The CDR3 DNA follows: TGTGCCAGTAGTATAGGATGGGGACAGCGGAACACTGAAGCTTTCTTT. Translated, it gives CASSIGWGQRNTEAFF.

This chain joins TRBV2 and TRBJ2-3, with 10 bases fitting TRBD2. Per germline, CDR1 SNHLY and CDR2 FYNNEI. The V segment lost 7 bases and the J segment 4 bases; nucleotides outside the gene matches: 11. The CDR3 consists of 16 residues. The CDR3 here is CASTGGSGGLADTQYF. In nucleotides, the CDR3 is TGTGCCAGCACCGGGGGTAGCGGGGGGTTAGCAGATACGCAGTATTTT.

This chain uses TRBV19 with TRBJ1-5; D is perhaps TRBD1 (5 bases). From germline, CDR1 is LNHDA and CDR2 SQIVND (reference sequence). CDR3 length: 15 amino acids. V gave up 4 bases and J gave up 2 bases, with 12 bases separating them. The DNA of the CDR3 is TGTGCCAGTAGTAATACAGGATTTGGCAATCAGCCCCAGCATTTT. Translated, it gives CASSNTGFGNQPQHF.

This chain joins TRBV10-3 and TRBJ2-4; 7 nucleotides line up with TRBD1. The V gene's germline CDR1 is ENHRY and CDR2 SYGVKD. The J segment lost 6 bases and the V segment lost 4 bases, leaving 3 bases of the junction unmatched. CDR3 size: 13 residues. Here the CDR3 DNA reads TGTGCCATCAGTGGGGACAGTGGAAACATTCAGTACTTC. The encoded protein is CAISGDSGNIQYF.

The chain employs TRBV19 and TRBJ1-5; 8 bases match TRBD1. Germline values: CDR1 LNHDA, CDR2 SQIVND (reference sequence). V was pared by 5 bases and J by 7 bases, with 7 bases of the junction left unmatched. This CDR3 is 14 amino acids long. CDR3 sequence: CASSSGQGRQPQHF. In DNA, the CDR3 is TGTGCCAGTAGTTCAGGACAGGGTCGACAGCCCCAGCATTTT.

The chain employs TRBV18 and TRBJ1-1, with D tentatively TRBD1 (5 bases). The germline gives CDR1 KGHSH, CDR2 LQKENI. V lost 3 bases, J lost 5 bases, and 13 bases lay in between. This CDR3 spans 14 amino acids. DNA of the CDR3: TGTGCCAGCTCACCGGGCGGGACGAGGACTGAAGCTTTCTTT. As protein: CASSPGGTRTEAFF.

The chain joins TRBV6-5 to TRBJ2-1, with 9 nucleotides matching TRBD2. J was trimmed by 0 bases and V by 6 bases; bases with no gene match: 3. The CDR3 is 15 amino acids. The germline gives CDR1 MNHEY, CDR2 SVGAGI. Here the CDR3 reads CASRSGGSSYNEQFF. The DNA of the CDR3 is TGTGCCAGCAGAAGCGGGGGGAGCTCCTACAATGAGCAGTTCTTC.

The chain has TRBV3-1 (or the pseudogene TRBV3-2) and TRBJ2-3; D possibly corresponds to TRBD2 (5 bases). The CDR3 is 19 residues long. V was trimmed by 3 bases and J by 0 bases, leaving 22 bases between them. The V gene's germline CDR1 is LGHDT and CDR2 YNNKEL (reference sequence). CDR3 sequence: CASSHGAGECLPSTDTQYF. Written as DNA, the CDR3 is TGTGCCAGCAGCCACGGAGCTGGGGAGTGCCTACCAAGCACAGATACGCAGTATTTT.

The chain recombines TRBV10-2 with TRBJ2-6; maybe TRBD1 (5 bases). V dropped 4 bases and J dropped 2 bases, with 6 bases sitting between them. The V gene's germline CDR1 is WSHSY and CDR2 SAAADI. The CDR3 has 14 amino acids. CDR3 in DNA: TGCGCCAGCAGTGCAGGGACTGGGGCCAACGTCCTGACTTTC. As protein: CASSAGTGANVLTF.

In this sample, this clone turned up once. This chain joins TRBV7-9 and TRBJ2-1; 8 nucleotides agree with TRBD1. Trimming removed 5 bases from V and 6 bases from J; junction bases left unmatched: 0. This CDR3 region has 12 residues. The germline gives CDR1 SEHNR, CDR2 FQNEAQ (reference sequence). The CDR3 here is CASSGQGNEQFF. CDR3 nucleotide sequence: TGTGCCAGCAGCGGACAGGGCAATGAGCAGTTCTTC. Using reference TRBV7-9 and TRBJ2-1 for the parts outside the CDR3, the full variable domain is DTGVSQNPRHKITKRGQNVTFRCDPISEHNRLYWYRQTLGQGPEFLTYFQNEAQLEKSRLLSDRFSAERPKGSFSTLEIQRTEQGDSAMYLCASSGQGNEQFFGPGTRLTVL.

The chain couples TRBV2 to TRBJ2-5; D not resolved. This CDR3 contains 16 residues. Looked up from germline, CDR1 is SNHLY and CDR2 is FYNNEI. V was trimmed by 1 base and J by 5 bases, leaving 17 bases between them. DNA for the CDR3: TGTGCCAGCAGTGAAGGTCACGGTTTCTCCTTGGAGACCCAGTACTTC. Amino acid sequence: CASSEGHGFSLETQYF.

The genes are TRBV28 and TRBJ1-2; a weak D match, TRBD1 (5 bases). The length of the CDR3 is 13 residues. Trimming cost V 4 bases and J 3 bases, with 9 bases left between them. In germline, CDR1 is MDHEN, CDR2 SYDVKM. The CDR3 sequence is CASSYGGDYGYTF. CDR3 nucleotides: TGTGCCAGCAGTTACGGAGGGGACTATGGCTACACCTTC.

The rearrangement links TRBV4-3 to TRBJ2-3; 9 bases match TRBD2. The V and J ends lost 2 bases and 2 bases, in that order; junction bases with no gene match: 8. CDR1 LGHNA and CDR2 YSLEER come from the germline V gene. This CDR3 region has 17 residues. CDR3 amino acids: CASSQTIAGAATDTQYF. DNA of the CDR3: TGCGCCAGCAGCCAAACAATAGCGGGGGCCGCCACAGATACGCAGTATTTT.

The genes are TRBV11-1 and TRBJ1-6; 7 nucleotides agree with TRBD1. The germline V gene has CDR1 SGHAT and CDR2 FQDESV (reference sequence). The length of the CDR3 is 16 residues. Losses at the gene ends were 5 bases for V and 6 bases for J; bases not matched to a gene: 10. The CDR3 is CASSQWAPGGNSPLHF. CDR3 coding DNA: TGTGCCAGCAGCCAATGGGCCCCAGGGGGTAATTCACCCCTCCACTTT. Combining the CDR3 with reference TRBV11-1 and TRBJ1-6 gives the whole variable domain EAEVAQSPRYKITEKSQAVAFWCDPISGHATLYWYRQILGQGPELLVQFQDESVVDDSQLPKDRFSAERLKGVDSTLKIQPAELGDSAMYLCASSQWAPGGNSPLHFGNGTRLTVT.

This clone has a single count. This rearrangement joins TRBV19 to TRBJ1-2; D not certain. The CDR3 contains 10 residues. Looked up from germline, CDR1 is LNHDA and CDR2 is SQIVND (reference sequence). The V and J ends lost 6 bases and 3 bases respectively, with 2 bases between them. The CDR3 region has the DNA TGTGCCAGTAGCGACTATGGCTACACCTTC. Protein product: CASSDYGYTF.